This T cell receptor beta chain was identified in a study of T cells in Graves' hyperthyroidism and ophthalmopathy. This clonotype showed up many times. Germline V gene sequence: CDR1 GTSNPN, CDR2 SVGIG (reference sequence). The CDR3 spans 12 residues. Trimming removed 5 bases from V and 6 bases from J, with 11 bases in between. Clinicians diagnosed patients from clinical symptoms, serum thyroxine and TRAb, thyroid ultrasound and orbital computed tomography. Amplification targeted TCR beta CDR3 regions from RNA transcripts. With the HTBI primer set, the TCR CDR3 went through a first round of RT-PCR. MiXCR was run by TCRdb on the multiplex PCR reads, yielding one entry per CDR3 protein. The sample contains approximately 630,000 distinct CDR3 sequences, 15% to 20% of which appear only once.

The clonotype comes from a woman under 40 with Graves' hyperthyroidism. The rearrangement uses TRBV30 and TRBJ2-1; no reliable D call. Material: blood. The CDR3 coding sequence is TGTGCCTGGGGAATCCAGGTCAATGAGCAGTTCTTC. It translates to CAWGIQVNEQFF. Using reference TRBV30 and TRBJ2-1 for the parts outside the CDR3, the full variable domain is SQTIHQWPATLVQPVGSPLSLECTVEGTSNPNLYWYRQAAGRGLQLLFYSVGIGQISSEVPQNLSASRPQDRQFILSSKKLLLSDSGFYLCAWGIQVNEQFFGPGTRLTVL.